The present entry profiles one T cell receptor beta chain with its context. TCRdb's copy holds only in-frame clones and misses some; the assay was immunoSEQ multiplex PCR. The profile shows some 210,000 clones, under 90% of them singletons. J lost 6 bases, V lost 5 bases, and 8 bases had no gene match. The CDR3 has 15 residues. Per the germline V gene, CDR1 is SGHAT and CDR2 is FQNNGV. This sample was taken from a study of blood T cell repertoires in COVID-19. Overall study: The United States, Italy and Spain supplied acute and convalescent COVID-19 samples.

Sequencing was done on a sample of peripheral blood. The clonotype originates from a man in his sixties who had recovered from COVID-19. The chain recombines TRBV11-2 with TRBJ2-2; 8 bases map to TRBD2. DNA for the CDR3: TGTGCCAGCAGCCCCCGCGGGGGGAAAGCCGGGGAGCTGTTTTTT. Residues: CASSPRGGKAGELFF.